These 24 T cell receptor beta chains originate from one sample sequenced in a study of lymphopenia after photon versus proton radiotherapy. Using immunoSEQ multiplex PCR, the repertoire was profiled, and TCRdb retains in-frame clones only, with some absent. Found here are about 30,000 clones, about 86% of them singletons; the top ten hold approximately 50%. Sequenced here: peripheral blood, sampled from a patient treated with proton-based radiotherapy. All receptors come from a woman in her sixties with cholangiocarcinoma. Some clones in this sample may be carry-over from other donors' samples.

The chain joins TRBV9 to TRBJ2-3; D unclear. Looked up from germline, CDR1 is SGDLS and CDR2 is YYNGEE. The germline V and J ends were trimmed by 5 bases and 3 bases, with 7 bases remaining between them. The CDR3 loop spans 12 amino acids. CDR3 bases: TGTGCCAGCAGTTCCCGGACAGATACGCAGTATTTT. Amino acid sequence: CASSSRTDTQYF.

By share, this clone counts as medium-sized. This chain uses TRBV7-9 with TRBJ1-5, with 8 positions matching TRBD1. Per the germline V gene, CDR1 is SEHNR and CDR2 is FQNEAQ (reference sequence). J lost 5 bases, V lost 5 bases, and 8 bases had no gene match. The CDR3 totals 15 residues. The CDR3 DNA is TGTGCCAGCAGCACAACAGGGGGGAAGGATCAGCCCCAGCATTTT. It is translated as CASSTTGGKDQPQHF.

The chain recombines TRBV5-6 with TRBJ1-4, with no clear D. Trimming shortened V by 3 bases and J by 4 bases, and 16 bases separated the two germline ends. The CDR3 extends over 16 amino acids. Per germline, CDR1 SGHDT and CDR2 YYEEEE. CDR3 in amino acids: CASSSTVRYDNEKLFF. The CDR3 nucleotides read TGTGCCAGCAGCTCGACTGTGCGCTACGATAATGAAAAACTGTTTTTT.

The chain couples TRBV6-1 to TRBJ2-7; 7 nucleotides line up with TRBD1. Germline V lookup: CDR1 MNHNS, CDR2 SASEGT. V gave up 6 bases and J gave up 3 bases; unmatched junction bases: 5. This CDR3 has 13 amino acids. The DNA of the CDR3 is TGTGCCAGCAGCCACGACAGGGTCTACGAGCAGTACTTC. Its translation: CASSHDRVYEQYF.

The CDR3 DNA is TGCGCCAGCAGCCCCCGGTTCAGCGGGGAGAATTCACCCCTCCACTTT. Protein sequence: CASSPRFSGENSPLHF. The J gene is TRBJ1-6, the V gene TRBV5-1; D is unclear. V was cut by 4 bases and J by 7 bases, with 18 bases left in between. The CDR3 is 16 residues long. Germline assignment: CDR1 SGHRS and CDR2 YFSETQ. The entire variable domain, with the rest obtained from reference TRBV5-1 and TRBJ1-6, is as follows: KAGVTQTPRYLIKTRGQQVTLSCSPISGHRSVSWYQQTPGQGLQFLFEYFSETQRNKGNFPGRFSGRQFSNSRSEMNVSTLELGDSALYLCASSPRFSGENSPLHFGNGTRLTVT.

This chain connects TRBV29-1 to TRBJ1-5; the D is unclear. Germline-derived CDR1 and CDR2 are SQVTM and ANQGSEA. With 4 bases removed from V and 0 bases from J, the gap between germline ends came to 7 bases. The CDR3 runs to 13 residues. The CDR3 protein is CSVARDSNQPQHF. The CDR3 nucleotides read TGCAGCGTTGCTCGGGATAGCAATCAGCCCCAGCATTTT.

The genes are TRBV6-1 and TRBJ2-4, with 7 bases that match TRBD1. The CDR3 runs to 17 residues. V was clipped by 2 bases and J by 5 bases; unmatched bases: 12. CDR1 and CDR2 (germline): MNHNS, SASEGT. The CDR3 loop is CASSEYKYFGTENIQYF. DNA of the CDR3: TGTGCCAGCAGTGAATACAAATATTTTGGGACAGAAAACATTCAGTACTTC.

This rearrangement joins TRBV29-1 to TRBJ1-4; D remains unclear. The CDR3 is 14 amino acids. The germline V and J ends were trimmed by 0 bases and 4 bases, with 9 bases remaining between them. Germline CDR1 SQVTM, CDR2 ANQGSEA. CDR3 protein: CSVEEPGNNEKLFF. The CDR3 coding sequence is TGCAGCGTTGAAGAACCGGGTAATAATGAAAAACTGTTTTTT.

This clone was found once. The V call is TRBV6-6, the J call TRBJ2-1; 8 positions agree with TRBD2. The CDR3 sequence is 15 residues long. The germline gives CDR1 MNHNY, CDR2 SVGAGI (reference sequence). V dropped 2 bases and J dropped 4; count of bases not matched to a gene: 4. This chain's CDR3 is CASSYDGGGYNEQFF. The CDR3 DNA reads TGTGCCAGCAGTTACGATGGCGGGGGGTACAATGAGCAGTTCTTC.

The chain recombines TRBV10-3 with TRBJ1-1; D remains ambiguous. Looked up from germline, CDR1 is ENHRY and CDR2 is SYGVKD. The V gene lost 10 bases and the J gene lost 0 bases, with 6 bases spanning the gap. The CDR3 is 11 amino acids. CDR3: CASEVNTEAFF. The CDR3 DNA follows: TGTGCCAGCGAGGTGAACACTGAAGCTTTCTTT.

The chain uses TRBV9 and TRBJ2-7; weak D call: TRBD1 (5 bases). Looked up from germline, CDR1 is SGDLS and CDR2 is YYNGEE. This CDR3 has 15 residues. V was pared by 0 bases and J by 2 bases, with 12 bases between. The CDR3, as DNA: TGTGCCAGCAGCGTAGCAACAGGAAGGGCCTACGAGCAGTACTTC. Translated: CASSVATGRAYEQYF.

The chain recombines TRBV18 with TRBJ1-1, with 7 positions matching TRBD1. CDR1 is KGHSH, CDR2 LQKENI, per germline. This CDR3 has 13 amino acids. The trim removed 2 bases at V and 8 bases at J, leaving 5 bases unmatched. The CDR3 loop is CASSPGGGSEAFF. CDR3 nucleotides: TGTGCCAGCTCACCAGGAGGGGGCTCCGAAGCTTTCTTT.

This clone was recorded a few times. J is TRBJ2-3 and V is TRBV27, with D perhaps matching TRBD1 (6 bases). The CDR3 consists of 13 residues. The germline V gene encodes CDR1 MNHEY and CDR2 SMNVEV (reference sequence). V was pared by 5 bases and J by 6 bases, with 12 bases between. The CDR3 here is CASSRRQVDTQYF. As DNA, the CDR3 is TGTGCCAGCAGTCGTCGACAGGTCGATACGCAGTATTTT.

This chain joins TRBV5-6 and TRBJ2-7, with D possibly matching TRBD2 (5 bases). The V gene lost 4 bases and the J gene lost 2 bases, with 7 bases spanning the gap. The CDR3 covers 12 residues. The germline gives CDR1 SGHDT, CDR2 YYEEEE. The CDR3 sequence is CASSEGAYEQYF. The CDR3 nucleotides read TGTGCCAGCAGCGAGGGAGCCTACGAGCAGTACTTC.

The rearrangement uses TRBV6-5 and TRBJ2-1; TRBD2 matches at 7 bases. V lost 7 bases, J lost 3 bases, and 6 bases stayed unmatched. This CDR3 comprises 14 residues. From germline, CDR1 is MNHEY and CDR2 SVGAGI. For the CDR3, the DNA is TGTGCCAGCACCGAGCGGGGTTACTACAATGAGCAGTTCTTC. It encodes CASTERGYYNEQFF.

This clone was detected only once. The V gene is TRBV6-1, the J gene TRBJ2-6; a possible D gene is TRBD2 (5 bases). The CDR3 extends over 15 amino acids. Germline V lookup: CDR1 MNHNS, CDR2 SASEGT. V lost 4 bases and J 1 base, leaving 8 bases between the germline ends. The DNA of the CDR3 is TGTGCCAGCAGTGGCGGCGGGTCTGGGGCCAACGTCCTGACTTTC. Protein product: CASSGGGSGANVLTF.

For the CDR3, the DNA is TGTGCCAGCTCACCACTGGAGTCTTACAATCAGCCCCAGCATTTT. It encodes CASSPLESYNQPQHF. The chain employs TRBV18 and TRBJ1-5; D ambiguous. The CDR3 totals 15 residues. V lost 1 base, J lost 3 bases, and 10 bases lay in between. Germline V gene lookup returns CDR1 KGHSH and CDR2 LQKENI.

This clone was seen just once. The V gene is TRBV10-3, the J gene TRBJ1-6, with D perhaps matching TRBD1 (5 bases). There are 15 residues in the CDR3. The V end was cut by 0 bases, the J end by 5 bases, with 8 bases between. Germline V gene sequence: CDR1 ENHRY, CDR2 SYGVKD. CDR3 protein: CAISESAGNNSPLHF. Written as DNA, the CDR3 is TGTGCCATCAGTGAGTCAGCAGGGAATAATTCACCCCTCCACTTT.

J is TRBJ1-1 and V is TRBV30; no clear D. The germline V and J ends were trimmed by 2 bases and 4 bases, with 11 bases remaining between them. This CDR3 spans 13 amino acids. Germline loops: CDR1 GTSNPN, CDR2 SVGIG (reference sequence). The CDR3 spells CAWSRGSFTEAFF. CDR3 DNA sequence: TGTGCCTGGAGTCGAGGGAGTTTCACTGAAGCTTTCTTT.

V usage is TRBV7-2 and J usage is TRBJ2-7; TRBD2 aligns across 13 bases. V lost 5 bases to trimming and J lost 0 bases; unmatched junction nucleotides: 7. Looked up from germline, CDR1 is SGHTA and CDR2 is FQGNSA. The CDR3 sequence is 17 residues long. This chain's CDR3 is CASSLRTSGGSSYEQYF. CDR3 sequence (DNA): TGTGCCAGCAGCCTACGGACTAGCGGGGGTTCCTCCTACGAGCAGTACTTC. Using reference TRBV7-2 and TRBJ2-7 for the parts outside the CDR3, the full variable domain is GAGVSQSPSNKVTEKGKDVELRCDPISGHTALYWYRQSLGQGLEFLIYFQGNSAPDKSGLPSDRFSAERTGGSVSTLTIQRTQQEDSAVYLCASSLRTSGGSSYEQYFGPGTRLTVT.

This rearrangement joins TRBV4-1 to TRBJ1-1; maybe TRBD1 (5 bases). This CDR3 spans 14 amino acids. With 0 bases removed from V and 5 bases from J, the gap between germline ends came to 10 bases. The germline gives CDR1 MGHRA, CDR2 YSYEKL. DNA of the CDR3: TGCGCCAGCAGCCAAGACCAGGGAGTAACTGAAGCTTTCTTT. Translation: CASSQDQGVTEAFF.

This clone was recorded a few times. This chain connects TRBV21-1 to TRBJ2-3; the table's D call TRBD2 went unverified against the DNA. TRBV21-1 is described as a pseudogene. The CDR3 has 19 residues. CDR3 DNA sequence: TGTGCCAGCAGCAGTCAACACGTCCGACTAGCGGGGCCCGCAGATACGCAGTATTTT. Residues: CASSSQHVRLAGPADTQYF.

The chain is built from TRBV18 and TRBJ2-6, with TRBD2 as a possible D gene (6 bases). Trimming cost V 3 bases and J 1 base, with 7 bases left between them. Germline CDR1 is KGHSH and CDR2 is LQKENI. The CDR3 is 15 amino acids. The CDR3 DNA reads TGTGCCAGCTCACCCGGACTATCTGGGGCCAACGTCCTGACTTTC. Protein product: CASSPGLSGANVLTF.

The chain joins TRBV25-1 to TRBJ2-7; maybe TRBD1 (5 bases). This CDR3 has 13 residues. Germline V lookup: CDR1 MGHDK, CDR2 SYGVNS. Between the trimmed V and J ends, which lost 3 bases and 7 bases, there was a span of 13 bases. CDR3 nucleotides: TGTGCCAGCAGTGAGGTAGGGGTAGGAGAGCAGTACTTC. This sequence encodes CASSEVGVGEQYF.